This T cell receptor (beta chain) appears in the sequencing data of a study of regulatory T cells in long-lasting Graves disease. Germline values: CDR1 MNHNS, CDR2 SASEGT. V dropped 0 bases and J dropped 4; count of bases not matched to a gene: 5. This CDR3 has 16 amino acids. The authors built TCR beta libraries using iRepertoire HTBI primers and Arm-PCR of CDR3 regions. TCRdb redid the calling of the multiplex PCR reads with MiXCR, one entry per CDR3 protein. This repertoire shows about 220,000 distinct CDR3 sequences, 15% to 20% found once; its top ten account for over 9.5%. As to time point: newly diagnosed GD, antithyroid drugs for less than 3 months. From PBMCs, RNA was extracted and then used to make the TCR library. This clonotype was detected many times. These data were likewise used in another study, on T cells in Graves' hyperthyroidism and ophthalmopathy. That study reports: Ophthalmopathy cases were set apart from stable hyperthyroidism by a 13 V-J model.

The chain employs TRBV6-1 and TRBJ2-1; TRBD2 matches 8 bases. The input for sequencing was peripheral blood mononuclear cells (PBMCs), taken at new diagnosis, from a patient treated with antithyroid drugs. This TCR derives from a woman in her thirties with Graves disease. The CDR3 DNA reads TGTGCCAGCAGTGAAGCTCTAAGCGGGGGTTACAATGAGCAGTTCTTC. Translated: CASSEALSGGYNEQFF.